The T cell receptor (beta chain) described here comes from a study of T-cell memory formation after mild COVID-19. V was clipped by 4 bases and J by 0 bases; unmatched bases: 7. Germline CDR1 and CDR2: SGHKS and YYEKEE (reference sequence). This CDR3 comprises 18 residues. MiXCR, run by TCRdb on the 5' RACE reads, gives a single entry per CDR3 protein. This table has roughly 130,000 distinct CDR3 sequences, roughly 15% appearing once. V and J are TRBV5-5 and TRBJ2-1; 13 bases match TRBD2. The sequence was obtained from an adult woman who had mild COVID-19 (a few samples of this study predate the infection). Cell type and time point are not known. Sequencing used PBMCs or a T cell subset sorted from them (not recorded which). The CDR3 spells CASSALAGGSSSYNEQFF. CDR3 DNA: TGTGCCAGCAGCGCACTAGCGGGAGGGTCCAGCTCCTACAATGAGCAGTTCTTC.